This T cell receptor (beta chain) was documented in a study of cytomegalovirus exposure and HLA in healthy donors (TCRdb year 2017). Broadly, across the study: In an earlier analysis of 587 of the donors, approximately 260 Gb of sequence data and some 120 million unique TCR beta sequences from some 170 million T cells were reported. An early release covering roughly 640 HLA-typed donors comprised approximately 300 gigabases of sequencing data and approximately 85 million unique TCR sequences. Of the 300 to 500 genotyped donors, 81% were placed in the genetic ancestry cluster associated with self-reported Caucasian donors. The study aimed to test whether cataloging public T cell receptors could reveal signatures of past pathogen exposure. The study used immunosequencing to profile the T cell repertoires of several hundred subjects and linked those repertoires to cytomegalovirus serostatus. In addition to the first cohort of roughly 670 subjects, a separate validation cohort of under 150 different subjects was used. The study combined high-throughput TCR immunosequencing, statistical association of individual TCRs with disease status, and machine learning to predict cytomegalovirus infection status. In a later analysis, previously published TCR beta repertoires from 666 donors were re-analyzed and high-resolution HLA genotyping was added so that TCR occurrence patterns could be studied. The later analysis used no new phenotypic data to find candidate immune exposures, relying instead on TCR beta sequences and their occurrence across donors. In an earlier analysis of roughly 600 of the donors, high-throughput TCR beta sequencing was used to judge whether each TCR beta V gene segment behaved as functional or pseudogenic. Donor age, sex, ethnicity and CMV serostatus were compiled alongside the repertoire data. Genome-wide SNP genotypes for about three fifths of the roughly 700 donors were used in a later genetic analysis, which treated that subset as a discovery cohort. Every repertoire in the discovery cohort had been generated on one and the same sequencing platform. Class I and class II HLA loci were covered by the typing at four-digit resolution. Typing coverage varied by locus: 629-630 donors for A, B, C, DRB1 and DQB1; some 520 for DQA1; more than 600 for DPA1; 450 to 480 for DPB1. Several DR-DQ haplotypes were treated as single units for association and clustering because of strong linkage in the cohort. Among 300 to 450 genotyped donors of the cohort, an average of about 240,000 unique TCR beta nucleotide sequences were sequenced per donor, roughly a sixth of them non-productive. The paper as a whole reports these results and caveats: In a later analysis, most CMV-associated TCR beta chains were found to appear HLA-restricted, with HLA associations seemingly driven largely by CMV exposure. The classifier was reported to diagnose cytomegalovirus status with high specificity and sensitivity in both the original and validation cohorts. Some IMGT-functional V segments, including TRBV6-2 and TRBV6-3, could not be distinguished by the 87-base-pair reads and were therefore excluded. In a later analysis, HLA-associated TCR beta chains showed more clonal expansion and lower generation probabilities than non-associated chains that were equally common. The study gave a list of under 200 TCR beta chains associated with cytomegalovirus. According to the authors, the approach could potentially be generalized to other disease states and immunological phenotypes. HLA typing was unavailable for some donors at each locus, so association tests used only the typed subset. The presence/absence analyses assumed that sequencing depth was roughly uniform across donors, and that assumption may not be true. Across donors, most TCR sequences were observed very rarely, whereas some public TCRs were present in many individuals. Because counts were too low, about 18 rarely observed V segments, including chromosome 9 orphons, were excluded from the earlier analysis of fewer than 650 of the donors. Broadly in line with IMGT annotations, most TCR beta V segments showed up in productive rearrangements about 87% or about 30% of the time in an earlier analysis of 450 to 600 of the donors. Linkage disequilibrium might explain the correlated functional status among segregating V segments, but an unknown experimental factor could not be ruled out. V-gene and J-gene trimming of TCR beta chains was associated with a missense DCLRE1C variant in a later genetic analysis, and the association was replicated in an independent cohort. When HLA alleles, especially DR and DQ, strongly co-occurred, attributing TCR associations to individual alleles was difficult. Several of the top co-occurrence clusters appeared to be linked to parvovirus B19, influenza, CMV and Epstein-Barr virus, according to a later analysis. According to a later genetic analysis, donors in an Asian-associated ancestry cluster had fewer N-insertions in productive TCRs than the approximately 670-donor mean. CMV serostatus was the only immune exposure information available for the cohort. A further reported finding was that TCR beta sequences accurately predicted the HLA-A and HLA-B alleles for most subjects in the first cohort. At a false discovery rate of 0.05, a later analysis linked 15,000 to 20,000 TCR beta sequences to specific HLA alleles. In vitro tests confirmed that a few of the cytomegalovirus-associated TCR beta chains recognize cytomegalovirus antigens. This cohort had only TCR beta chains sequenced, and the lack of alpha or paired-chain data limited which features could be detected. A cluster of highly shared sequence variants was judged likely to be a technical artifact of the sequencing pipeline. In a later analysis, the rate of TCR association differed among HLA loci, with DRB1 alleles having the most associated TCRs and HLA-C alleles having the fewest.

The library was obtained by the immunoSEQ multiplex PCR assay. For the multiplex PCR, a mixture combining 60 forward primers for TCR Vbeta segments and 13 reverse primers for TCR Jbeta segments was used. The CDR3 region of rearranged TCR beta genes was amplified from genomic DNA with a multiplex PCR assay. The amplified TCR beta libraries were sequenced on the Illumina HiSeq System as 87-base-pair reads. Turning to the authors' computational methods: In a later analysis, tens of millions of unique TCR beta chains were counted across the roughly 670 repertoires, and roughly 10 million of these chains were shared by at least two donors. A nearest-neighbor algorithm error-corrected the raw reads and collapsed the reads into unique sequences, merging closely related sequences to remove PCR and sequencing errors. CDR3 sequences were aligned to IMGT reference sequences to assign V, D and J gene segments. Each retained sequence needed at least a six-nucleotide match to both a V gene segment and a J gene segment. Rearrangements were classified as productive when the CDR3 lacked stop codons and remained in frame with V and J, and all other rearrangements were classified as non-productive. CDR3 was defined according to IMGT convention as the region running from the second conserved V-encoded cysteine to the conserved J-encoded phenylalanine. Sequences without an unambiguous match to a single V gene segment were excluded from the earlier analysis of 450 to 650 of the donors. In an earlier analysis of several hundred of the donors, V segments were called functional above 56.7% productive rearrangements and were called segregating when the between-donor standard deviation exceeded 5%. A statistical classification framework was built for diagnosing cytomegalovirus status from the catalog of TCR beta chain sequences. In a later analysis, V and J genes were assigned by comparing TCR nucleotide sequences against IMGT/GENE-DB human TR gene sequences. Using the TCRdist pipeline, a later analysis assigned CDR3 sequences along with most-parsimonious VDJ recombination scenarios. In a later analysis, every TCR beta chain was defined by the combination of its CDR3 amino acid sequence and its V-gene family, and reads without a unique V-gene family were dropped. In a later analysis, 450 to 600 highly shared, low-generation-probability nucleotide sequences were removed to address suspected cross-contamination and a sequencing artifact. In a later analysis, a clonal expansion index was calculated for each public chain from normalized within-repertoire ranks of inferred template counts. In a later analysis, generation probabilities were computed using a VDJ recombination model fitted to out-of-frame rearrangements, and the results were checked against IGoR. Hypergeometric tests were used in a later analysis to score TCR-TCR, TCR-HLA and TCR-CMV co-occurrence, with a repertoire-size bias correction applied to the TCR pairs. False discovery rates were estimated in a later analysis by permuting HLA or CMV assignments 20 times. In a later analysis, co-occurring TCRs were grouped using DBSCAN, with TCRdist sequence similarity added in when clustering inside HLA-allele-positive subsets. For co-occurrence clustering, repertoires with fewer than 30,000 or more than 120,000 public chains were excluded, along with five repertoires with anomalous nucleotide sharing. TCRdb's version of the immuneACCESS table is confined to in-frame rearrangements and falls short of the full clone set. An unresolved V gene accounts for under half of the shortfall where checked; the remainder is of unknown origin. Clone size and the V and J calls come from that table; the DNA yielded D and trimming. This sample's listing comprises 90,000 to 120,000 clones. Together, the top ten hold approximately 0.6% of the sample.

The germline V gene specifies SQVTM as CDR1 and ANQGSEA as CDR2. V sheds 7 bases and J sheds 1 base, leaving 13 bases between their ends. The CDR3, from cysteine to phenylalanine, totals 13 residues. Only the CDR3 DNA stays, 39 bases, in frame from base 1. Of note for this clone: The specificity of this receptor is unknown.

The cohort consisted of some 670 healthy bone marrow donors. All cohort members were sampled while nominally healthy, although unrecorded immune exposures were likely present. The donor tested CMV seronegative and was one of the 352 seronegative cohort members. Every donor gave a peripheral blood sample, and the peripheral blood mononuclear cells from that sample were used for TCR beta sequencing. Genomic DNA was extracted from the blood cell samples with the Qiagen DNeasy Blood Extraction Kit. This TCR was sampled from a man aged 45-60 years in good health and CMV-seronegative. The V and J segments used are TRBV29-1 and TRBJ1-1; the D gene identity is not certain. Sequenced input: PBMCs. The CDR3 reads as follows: CSGRRQSNTEAFF. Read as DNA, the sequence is TGCAGCGGCCGGCGGCAGTCGAACACTGAAGCTTTCTTT.